The clone carrying this TCR beta chain was found a few times. Antigen: not known. These data come from a study of identical twins. Study results and limitations: An excess of low generation probability was shown by twin-shared out-of-frame alpha sequences. Modeled out-of-frame TCR alpha sharing in monozygotic twins fell below observed levels.

Addition of a universal primer site occurred through template switching, and cDNA carried unique molecular identifiers. Each CDR3 protein gets one entry after TCRdb re-called the 5' RACE reads with MiXCR. The table includes around 650,000 distinct CDR3 sequences, around 7.4% detected once. V dropped 2 bases and J dropped 0; count of bases not matched to a gene: 4. This CDR3 region has 17 residues. Germline loops: CDR1 MDHEN, CDR2 SYDVKM. The same specimen was also included in a second study, on yellow fever vaccine responses in identical twins. In that study: Vaccine-induced T cell responses in twins were reportedly observed to appear partly convergent, partly personalized.

The rearrangement joins TRBV28 to TRBJ2-2; 9 bases align to TRBD2. The TCR was taken from a woman between 18 and 29 years old in good health. Sequencing was performed on PBMCs. CDR3 sequence reads: CASSLQTSGTNTGELFF. CDR3 DNA sequence: TGTGCCAGCAGTTTACAGACTAGCGGTACGAACACCGGGGAGCTGTTTTTT.